What follows describes a single T cell receptor beta chain. From germline, CDR1 is SGHNT and CDR2 YENEEA. Germline trimming cut 5 bases from V and 8 bases from J; bases unmatched to any gene: 10. This CDR3 has 16 amino acids. The record originates from a study of preoperative IRX-2 immunotherapy in early breast cancer. Sequencing used immunoSEQ multiplex PCR; TCRdb keeps in-frame clones, though not all of them. The sample records about 98,000 clones, 75% to 90% being singletons. This sample's treatment: preoperative locoregional IRX-2 cytokine immunotherapy. Preoperative locoregional IRX-2 cytokine immunotherapy was tested in the phase Ib source study.

The sequenced sample was tumor tissue, obtained after IRX-2 immunotherapy. This clonotype was obtained from a human donor with breast cancer. This sequence joins TRBV11-3 and TRBJ2-1, with 12 bases that match TRBD1. In DNA form, the CDR3 reads TGTGCCAGCAGCGTTCTCGCCGGGACAGGGGGCGATGAGCAGTTCTTC. Its protein is CASSVLAGTGGDEQFF.